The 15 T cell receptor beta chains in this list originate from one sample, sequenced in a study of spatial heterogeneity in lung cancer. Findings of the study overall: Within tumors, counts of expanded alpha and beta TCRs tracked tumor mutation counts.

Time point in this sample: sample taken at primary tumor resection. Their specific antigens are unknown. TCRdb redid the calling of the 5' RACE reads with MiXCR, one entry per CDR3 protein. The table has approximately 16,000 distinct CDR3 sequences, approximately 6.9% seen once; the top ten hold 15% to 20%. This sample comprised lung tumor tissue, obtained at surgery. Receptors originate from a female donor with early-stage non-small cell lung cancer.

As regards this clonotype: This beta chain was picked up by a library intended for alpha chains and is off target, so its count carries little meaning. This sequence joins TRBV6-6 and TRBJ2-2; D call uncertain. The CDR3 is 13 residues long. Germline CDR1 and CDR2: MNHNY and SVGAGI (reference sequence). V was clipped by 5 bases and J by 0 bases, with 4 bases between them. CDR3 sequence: CASSPPNTGELFF. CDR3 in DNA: TGTGCCAGCAGTCCTCCGAACACCGGGGAGCTGTTTTTT.

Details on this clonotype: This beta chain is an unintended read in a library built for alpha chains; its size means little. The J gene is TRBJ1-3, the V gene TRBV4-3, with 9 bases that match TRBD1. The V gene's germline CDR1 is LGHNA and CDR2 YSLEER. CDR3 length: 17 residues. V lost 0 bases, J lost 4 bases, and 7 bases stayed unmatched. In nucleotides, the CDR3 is TGCGCCAGCAGCCAAGACACTCCGGGACAGGGAGGAAACACCATATATTTT. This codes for CASSQDTPGQGGNTIYF.

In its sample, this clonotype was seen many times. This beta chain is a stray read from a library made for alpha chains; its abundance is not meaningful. The CDR3 reads CSASEFGTAYEQYF. The CDR3 DNA sequence: TGCAGTGCTAGTGAGTTCGGGACGGCCTACGAGCAGTACTTC. This sequence joins TRBV20-1 and TRBJ2-7; the D call may be TRBD1 or TRBD2 (5 bases each). The ends were cut back, 3 bases at V and 2 bases at J, with 14 bases in the middle. Germline lookup yields CDR1 DFQATT and CDR2 SNEGSKA (reference sequence). This CDR3 is built from 14 residues.

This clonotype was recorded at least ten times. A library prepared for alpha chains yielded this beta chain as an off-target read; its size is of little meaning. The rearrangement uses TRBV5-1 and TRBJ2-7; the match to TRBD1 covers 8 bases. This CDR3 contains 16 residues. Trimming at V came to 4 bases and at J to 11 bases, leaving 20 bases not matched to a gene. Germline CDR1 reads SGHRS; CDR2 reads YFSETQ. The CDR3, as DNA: TGCGCCAGCAGCCCGGGAATCGGACAGGGTTCGTTCGTGGAGTACTTC. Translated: CASSPGIGQGSFVEYF.

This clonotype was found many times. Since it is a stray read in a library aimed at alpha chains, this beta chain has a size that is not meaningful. The CDR3 DNA is TGCGCCAGCAGCTTGGTAGGGAAGCACGAGCAGTACTTC. Protein: CASSLVGKHEQYF. The rearrangement joins TRBV5-1 to TRBJ2-7; D is undetermined. Germline V gene sequence: CDR1 SGHRS, CDR2 YFSETQ. Between the trimmed V and J ends, which lost 0 bases and 5 bases, there was a span of 9 bases. The CDR3 is 13 amino acids.

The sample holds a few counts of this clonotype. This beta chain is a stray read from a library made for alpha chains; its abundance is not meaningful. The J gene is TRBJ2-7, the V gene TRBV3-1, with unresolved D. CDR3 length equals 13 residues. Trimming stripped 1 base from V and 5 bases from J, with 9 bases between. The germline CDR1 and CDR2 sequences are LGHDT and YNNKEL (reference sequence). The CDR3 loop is CASSQGVYNEQYF. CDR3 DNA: TGTGCCAGCAGCCAAGGAGTATATAACGAGCAGTACTTC.

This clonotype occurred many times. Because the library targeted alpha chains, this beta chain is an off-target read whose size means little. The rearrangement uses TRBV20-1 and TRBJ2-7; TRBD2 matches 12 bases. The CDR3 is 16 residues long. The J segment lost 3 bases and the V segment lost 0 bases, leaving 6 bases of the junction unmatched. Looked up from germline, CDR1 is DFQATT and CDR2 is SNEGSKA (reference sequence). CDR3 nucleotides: TGCAGTGCTAGAGATATAAGGACTAGCGGGGACTACGAGCAGTACTTC. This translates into CSARDIRTSGDYEQYF.

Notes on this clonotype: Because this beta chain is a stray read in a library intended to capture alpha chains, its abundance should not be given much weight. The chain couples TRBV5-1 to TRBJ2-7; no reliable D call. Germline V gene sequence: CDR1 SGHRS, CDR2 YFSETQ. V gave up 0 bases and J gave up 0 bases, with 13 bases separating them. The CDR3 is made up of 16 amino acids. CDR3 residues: CASSLASNGHSYEQYF. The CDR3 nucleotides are TGCGCCAGCAGCTTGGCCTCAAATGGCCACTCCTACGAGCAGTACTTC.

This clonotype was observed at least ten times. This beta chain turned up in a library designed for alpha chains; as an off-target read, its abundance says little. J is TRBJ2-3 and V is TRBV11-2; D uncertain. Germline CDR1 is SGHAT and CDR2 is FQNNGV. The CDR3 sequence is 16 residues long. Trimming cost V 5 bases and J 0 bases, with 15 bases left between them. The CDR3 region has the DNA TGTGCCAGCAGCCCGGGTAGCACGACTAGCACAGATACGCAGTATTTT. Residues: CASSPGSTTSTDTQYF.

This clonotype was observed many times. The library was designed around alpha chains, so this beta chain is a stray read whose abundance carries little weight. The CDR3 loop is CASSFDADTQYF. The CDR3, as DNA: TGCGCCAGCAGCTTTGATGCAGATACGCAGTATTTT. The chain is built from TRBV5-1 and TRBJ2-3; no definite D call. This CDR3 region has 12 residues. The germline V and J ends were trimmed by 2 bases and 4 bases, with 5 bases remaining between them. The germline CDR1 and CDR2 sequences are SGHRS and YFSETQ.

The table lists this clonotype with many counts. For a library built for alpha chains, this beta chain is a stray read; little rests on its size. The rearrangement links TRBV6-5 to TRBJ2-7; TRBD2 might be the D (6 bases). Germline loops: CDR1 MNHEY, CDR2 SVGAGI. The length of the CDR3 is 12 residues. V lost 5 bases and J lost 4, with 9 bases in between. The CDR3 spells CASSGGSYEQYF. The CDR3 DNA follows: TGTGCCAGCAGTGGGGGGTCTTACGAGCAGTACTTC.

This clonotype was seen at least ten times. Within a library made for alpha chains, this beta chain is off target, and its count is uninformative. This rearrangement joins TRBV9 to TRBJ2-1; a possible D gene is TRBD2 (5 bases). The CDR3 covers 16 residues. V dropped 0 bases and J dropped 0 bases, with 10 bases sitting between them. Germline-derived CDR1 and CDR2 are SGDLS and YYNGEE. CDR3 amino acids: CASSVEKRGSYNEQFF. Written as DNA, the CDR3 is TGTGCCAGCAGCGTAGAAAAACGGGGCTCCTACAATGAGCAGTTCTTC.

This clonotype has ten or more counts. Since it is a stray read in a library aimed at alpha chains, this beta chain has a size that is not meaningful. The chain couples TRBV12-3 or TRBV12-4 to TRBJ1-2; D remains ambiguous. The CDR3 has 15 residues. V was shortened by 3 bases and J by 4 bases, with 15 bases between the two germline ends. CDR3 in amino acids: CASSFPGMNSYGYTF. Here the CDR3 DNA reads TGTGCCAGCAGTTTTCCGGGGATGAATAGCTATGGCTACACCTTC.

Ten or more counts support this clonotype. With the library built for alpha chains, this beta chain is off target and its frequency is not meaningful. The CDR3 reads CASSMGFGQGYEQYF. For the CDR3, the DNA is TGTGCCAGCAGTATGGGTTTCGGACAGGGGTACGAGCAGTACTTC. The chain links TRBV2 to TRBJ2-7; TRBD1 agrees at 9 bases. Germline V lookup: CDR1 SNHLY, CDR2 FYNNEI. V was clipped by 5 bases and J by 4 bases; unmatched bases: 9. CDR3 length: 15 amino acids.

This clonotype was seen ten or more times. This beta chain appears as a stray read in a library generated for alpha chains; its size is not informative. This CDR3 reads CASSSPQGNTF. The CDR3 bases are TGTGCCAGCAGCTCTCCACAGGGCAACACCTTC. The rearrangement uses TRBV12-3 or TRBV12-4 and TRBJ1-2; D is possibly TRBD1 (6 bases). Trimming took 6 bases from V and 12 from J, leaving 14 bases between them. The CDR3 consists of 11 residues.